This record covers a single T cell receptor beta chain. The record originates from a study of cytomegalovirus exposure and HLA in healthy donors. The PCR made use of 60 Vbeta and 13 Jbeta primers. The data were produced by immunoSEQ multiplex PCR, yet TCRdb's version contains in-frame clones alone and is incomplete. The sample has about 160,000 clones; about 81% are singletons. Deletions cut 0 bases from V and 7 bases from J, with 7 bases between. Germline CDR1 and CDR2: SGHRS and YFSETQ. The CDR3 has 13 amino acids. Although they were nominally healthy when sampled, donors likely had unrecorded immune exposures.

The chain is built from TRBV5-1 and TRBJ2-2; D uncertain. The receptor was derived from a woman in her fifties or sixties in good health and CMV-seropositive. Input material: PBMCs. This CDR3 is CASSLVSGGELFF. The CDR3 bases are TGCGCCAGCAGCTTGGTTTCCGGCGGGGAGCTGTTTTTT.